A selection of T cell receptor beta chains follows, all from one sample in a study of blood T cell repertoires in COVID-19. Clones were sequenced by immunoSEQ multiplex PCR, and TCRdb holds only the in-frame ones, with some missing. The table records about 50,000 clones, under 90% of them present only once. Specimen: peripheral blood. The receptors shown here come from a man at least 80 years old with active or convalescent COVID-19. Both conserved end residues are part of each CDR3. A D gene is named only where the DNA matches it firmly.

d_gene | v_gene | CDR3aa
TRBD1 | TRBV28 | CASSTNRGGNTIYF
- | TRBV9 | CASSVGGIGSTEAFF
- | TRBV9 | CASSQQSRNTDTQYF
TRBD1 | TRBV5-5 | CASSRTGGDTEAFF
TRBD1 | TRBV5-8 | CASSAGQAANYGYTF
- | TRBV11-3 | CAIDRRTLPSTDTQYF
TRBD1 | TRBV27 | CASSHRQGANTGELFF
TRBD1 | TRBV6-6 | CASTQGDRGNTEAFF
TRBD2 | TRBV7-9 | CASSSGTSAAHEQYF
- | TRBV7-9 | CASSSDSASSYEQYF
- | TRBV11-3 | CASSYTGSGANVLTF
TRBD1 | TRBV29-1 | CSVEDRQRTGSAGHYGYTF
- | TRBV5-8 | CASSKVRGGEQYF
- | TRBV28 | CASSFWTDGYTF
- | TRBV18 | CASSPGRGSYGYTF
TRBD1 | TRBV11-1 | CASSRGTGSPGELFF
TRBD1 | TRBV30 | CAWSPLTGRQETQYF
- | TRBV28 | CASSFRGRNGYTF
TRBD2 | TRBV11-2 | CASSPGLAGGTSTDTQYF
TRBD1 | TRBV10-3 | CAISGGTGTHYSNQPQHF
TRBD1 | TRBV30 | CAWRTQGAYEQYF
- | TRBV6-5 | CASSYRYEQYF
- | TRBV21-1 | CASSKIGQTYSYEQYF
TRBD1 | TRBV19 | CASSTTGGNEKLFF
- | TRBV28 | CASRLSGGPGEKLFF
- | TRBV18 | CASSPPVAVNPSNLQYF
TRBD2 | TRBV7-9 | CASRLTSGGLSRQYF
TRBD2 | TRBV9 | CASSVSGGFFGGDTQYF
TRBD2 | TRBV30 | CAWSEGLVSDTQYF
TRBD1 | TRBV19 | CASSLVFLRDRVSYTF
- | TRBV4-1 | CASSQDNRVGANYGYTF